This entry lists 3 T cell receptor beta chains sequenced from one sample in a study of blood T cells in healthy people across ages. For the second PCR, which ran for roughly 7 to 11 cycles, a sample-barcoded 5' primer and a J-beta primer mix were used. TCRdb reprocessed the 5' RACE reads with MiXCR, giving one entry per CDR3 protein. This sample has 780,000 or so distinct CDR3 sequences, with roughly 50% found just once. Input material: blood. These receptors all stem from a man older than 75 in good health.

The chain uses TRBV6-4 and TRBJ2-1; D unclear. Germline V gene lookup returns CDR1 MRHNA and CDR2 SNTAGT. V was shortened by 1 base and J by 4 bases, with 11 bases between the two germline ends. This CDR3 comprises 15 residues. In DNA form, the CDR3 reads TGTGCCAGCAGTGACTACCTGGTCAAATACAATGAGCAGTTCTTC. Translation gives CASSDYLVKYNEQFF.

There are a few counts of this clonotype. V is TRBV2 and J is TRBJ1-2, with D hard to call. The CDR3 sequence is 14 residues long. V was cut by 1 base and J by 8 bases, with 14 bases left in between. The germline V gene encodes CDR1 SNHLY and CDR2 FYNNEI. CDR3 amino acids: CASSEDSARSGYTF. DNA of the CDR3: TGTGCCAGCAGTGAAGATTCGGCCAGAAGCGGCTACACCTTC.

This sequence joins TRBV7-8 and TRBJ2-1; possibly TRBD2 for D (6 bases). Germline V CDR1 and CDR2: SGHVS, FQNEAQ. The CDR3 runs to 16 residues. The germline V and J ends were trimmed by 3 bases and 5 bases, with 17 bases remaining between them. The CDR3 coding sequence is TGTGCCAGCAGCTTGGTGGGGGGACTTAGGCACAATGAGCAGTTCTTC. Amino acid sequence: CASSLVGGLRHNEQFF. The whole variable domain, remainder taken from reference TRBV7-8 and TRBJ2-1, is GAGVSQSPRYKVAKRGQDVALRCDPISGHVSLFWYQQALGQGPEFLTYFQNEAQLDKSGLPSDRFFAERPEGSVSTLKIQRTQQEDSAVYLCASSLVGGLRHNEQFFGPGTRLTVL.